The T cell receptor beta chain under discussion was sequenced for a study of CD8+CD57+ T cells in acquired aplastic anemia. The study's findings and limits: Roughly 30 sequences, all CD8+ CDR3, were shared between patients and controls.

Genomic DNA templated the TCR beta VDJ and CDR3 profiling. Via MiXCR, TCRdb re-called the reads, giving one row per CDR3 protein. The table records roughly 290,000 distinct CDR3 sequences, roughly 61% of them present only once. Notes on this clonotype: Its antigen is not identified.

The germline V gene has CDR1 SGHTA and CDR2 FQGTGA. Trimming shortened V by 3 bases and J by 8 bases, and 15 bases separated the two germline ends. The CDR3 sequence is 14 residues long. All patients picked for sequencing had shown, by flow cytometry, an expansion of CD8+CD57+ cells. Severe acquired aplastic anemia was present in every patient. Blood samples were obtained from patients who had received no prior therapy. Sequencing input: sorted CD4+, CD8+, or CD8+CD57+ T cells (not recorded which) from PBMCs. J is TRBJ2-3 and V is TRBV7-3, with D possibly being TRBD1 or TRBD2 (5 bases each). This TCR was sampled from a human donor with aplastic anemia. For the CDR3, the DNA is TGTGCCAGCAGCTTTCCCAGGGTGGGGAGTACGCAGTATTTT. Protein: CASSFPRVGSTQYF.